The clone carrying this TCR beta chain was recorded a few times. Its matching antigen is unknown. The data belong to a study of T cells in Graves' hyperthyroidism and ophthalmopathy. Background on the study: Once the initial diagnosis was made, peripheral blood was obtained before any treatment. Study-level results: A model built on 13 V-J features separated ophthalmopathy from stable hyperthyroidism. Among clonotypes expanded in thyroid above 0.001, most were also found in blood.

There were TCR beta CDR3 regions amplified from RNA transcripts. The TCR CDR3 was amplified in a first-round RT-PCR using the HTBI primer set. A single record per CDR3 protein comes from TCRdb applying MiXCR to the multiplex PCR reads. The sample has a few hundred thousand distinct CDR3 sequences, about 15% seen once. Graves' hyperthyroidism qualified as stable when ophthalmopathy did not progress within 18 months. Trimming pared 0 bases from V and 6 bases from J, leaving 9 bases between. Germline lookup yields CDR1 SGHTA and CDR2 FQGTGA. There are 15 residues in the CDR3. This chain uses TRBV7-3 with TRBJ1-6; D is possibly TRBD1 (5 bases). Sequencing input: blood. The sequence came from a woman in her thirties with Graves' hyperthyroidism. The CDR3 loop is CASSLTQGPNSPLHF. CDR3 nucleotides: TGTGCCAGCAGCTTAACGCAGGGTCCTAATTCACCCCTCCACTTT.